This is a list of T cell receptor beta chains from one sample in a study of OX40 agonist ivuxolimab in advanced cancers. Produced via immunoSEQ multiplex PCR; TCRdb's table is partial and in-frame only. The table has roughly 100,000 clones, just over 90% seen once. The sample here was CD4+ or CD8+ T cells sorted from blood, taken in a trial of the OX40 agonist ivuxolimab. The receptors come from an adult with an advanced solid tumor such as melanoma, head and neck, liver or kidney cancer. Both conserved end residues are trimmed from each CDR3. The D gene is left open where the match is weak.

V	J	D	CDR3
TRBV10-1	TRBJ1-2	TRBD1	ASSERTGDGYT
TRBV11-2	TRBJ2-7	TRBD1	ASSPGTGYEQY
TRBV25-1	TRBJ1-2	-	ASSPPTGTTNYGYT
TRBV30	TRBJ1-4	-	AWSPREKLF
TRBV5-5	TRBJ2-1	TRBD1	ASSVGTGRVF
TRBV28	TRBJ1-2	-	ASSLRDGFFYGYT
TRBV6-4	TRBJ1-6	-	ASRPQGPFNSPLH
TRBV28	TRBJ2-5	TRBD1	ASSLGGQEETQY
TRBV30	TRBJ1-1	TRBD1	AWSDTGGVTEAF
TRBV11-2	TRBJ2-7	TRBD1	ASSFRQGGREQY
TRBV7-2	TRBJ1-1	-	ASSLKAGAGNTEAF